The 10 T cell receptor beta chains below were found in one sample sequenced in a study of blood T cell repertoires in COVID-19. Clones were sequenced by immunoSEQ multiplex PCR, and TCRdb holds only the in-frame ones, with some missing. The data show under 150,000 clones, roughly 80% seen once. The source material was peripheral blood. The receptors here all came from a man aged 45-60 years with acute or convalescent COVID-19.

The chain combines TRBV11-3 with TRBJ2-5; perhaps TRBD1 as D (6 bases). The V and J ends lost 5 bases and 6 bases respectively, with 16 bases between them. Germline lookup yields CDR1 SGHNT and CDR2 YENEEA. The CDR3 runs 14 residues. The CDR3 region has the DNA TGTGCCAGCAGCATATACAGGGTATCGAAGACCCAGTACTTC. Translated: CASSIYRVSKTQYF.

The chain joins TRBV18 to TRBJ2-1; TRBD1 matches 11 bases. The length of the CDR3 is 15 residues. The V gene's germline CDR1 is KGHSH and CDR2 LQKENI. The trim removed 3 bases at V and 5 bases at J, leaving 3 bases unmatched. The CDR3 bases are TGTGCCAGCTCACCCGGGACAGGGGGAAACAATGAGCAGTTCTTC. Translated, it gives CASSPGTGGNNEQFF.

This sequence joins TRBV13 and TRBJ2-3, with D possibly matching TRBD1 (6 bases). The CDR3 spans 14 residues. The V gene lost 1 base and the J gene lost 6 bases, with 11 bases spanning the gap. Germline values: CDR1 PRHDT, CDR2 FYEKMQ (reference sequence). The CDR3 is CASSLEGGEDTQYF. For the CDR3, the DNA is TGTGCCAGCAGCTTAGAAGGGGGTGAGGATACGCAGTATTTT.

The CDR3 sequence is CASISRYYNEQFF. CDR3 bases: TGTGCCAGCATCTCGAGGTACTACAATGAGCAGTTCTTC. The chain recombines TRBV2 with TRBJ2-1; the D is unclear. This CDR3 contains 13 residues. CDR1 and CDR2 (germline): SNHLY, FYNNEI. The V gene lost 7 bases and the J gene lost 3 bases, with 10 bases spanning the gap.

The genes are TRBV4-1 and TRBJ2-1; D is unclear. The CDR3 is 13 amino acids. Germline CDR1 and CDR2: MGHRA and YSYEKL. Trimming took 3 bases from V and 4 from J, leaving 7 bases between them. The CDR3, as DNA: TGCGCCAGCAGCCACATCACTTACAATGAGCAGTTCTTC. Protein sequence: CASSHITYNEQFF.

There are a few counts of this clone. CDR3 DNA sequence: TGTGCCAGCAGCCAATCGACAGGGCCCTACGAGCAGTACTTC. It encodes CASSQSTGPYEQYF. This chain links TRBV3-1 (or the pseudogene TRBV3-2) with TRBJ2-7, with TRBD1 matching over 7 bases. The CDR3 is made up of 14 amino acids. The V gene end was trimmed by 2 bases and the J gene end by 2 bases; junction bases not matched to a gene: 3. Germline assignment: CDR1 LGHDT and CDR2 YNNKEL (reference sequence).

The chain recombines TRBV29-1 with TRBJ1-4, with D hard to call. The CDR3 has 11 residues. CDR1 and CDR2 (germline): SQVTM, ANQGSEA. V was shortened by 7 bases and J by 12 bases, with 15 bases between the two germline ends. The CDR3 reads CSALEGAQLFF. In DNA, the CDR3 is TGCAGCGCTCTCGAGGGAGCCCAACTGTTTTTT.

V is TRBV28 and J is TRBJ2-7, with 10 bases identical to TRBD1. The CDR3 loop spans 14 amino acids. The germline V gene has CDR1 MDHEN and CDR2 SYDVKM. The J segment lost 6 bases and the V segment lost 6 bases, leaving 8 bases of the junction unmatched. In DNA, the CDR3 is TGTGCCAGCAGGAACCGGGACAGGGGTGGCGAGCAGTACTTC. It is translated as CASRNRDRGGEQYF.

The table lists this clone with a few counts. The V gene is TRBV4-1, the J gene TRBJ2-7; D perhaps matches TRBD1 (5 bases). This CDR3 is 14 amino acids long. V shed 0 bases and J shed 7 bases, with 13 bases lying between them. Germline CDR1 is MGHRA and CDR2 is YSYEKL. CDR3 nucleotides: TGCGCCAGCAGCCAAGAGGACCAGGGTCGGGAGCAGTACTTC. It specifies CASSQEDQGREQYF.

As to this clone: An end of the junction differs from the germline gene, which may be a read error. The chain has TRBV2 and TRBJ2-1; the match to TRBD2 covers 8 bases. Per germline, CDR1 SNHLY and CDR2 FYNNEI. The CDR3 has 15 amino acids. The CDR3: CASSEAGLAGNEQFF. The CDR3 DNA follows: TGTGCCAGCAGCGAAGCGGGGCTAGCGGGCAATGAGCAGTTCTTC. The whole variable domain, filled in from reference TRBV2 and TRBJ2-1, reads EPEVTQTPSHQVTQMGQEVILRCVPISNHLYFYWYRQILGQKVEFLVSFYNNEISEKSEIFDDQFSVERPDGSNFTLKIRSTKLEDSAMYFCASSEAGLAGNEQFFGPGTRLTVL.